A selection of T cell receptor beta chains follows, all from one sample in a study of beta chain features in type 1 diabetes. The table came from immunoSEQ multiplex PCR; TCRdb's copy has only in-frame clones and leaves some out. Among approximately 150,000 clones listed, approximately 9.8% were seen once. The specimen sequenced was central memory CD4+ T cells from blood. These receptors were taken from a woman between 40 and 55 years old in good health. The CDR3 runs from the conserved cysteine through the conserved F or W. Each record gives: J gene, D gene, V gene, clone size, CDR3 DNA, CDR3 protein. A D gene is named only where the DNA matches it firmly. Rows give clone size only sometimes, using once, few, many, or a class for an expanded clone.

j_call: TRBJ2-7; d_call: TRBD2; v_call: TRBV4-3; clone_size: NA; cdr3_nt: TGCGCCAGCAGCCAACTCGGGGGGACCTACGAGCAGTACTTC; cdr3_aa: CASSQLGGTYEQYF
j_call: TRBJ2-1; d_call: TRBD2; v_call: TRBV6-6; clone_size: few; cdr3_nt: TGTGCCAGCAGTGGCCAGGTGGGGCGGGAGAATGAGCAGTTCTTC; cdr3_aa: CASSGQVGRENEQFF
j_call: TRBJ1-4; d_call: NA; v_call: TRBV6-1; clone_size: few; cdr3_nt: TGTGCCAGCGGAAGGACAGTCCCTGGGGAAAAACTGTTTTTT; cdr3_aa: CASGRTVPGEKLFF
j_call: TRBJ2-7; d_call: TRBD1; v_call: TRBV25-1; clone_size: few; cdr3_nt: TGTGCCAGCATGCCCCGGGACAGCTACTACGAGCAGTACTTC; cdr3_aa: CASMPRDSYYEQYF
j_call: TRBJ1-1; d_call: TRBD1; v_call: TRBV6-5; clone_size: NA; cdr3_nt: TGTGCCAGCAAGGGACAGGGGGCACCTTTCTTT; cdr3_aa: CASKGQGAPFF
j_call: TRBJ2-2; d_call: TRBD2; v_call: TRBV5-4; clone_size: NA; cdr3_nt: TGTGCCAGCAGCTTGGGTGGCAGCGGGGGGAACGGGGAGCTGTTTTTT; cdr3_aa: CASSLGGSGGNGELFF
j_call: TRBJ1-5; d_call: NA; v_call: TRBV6-5; clone_size: NA; cdr3_nt: TGTGCCAGCAGTTACTTGGCAGACAATCAGCCCCAGCATTTT; cdr3_aa: CASSYLADNQPQHF
j_call: TRBJ2-6; d_call: NA; v_call: TRBV15; clone_size: many; cdr3_nt: TGTGCCACCAGCAGAGTGGGGTCGGGATCAGGGGCCAACGTCCTGACTTTC; cdr3_aa: CATSRVGSGSGANVLTF
j_call: TRBJ1-1; d_call: NA; v_call: TRBV21-1; clone_size: medium-sized; cdr3_nt: TGTGCCAGCAACCCTTCCCGGACAGTAAACACTGAAGCTTTCTTT; cdr3_aa: CASNPSRTVNTEAFF
j_call: TRBJ2-7; d_call: TRBD2; v_call: TRBV5-4; clone_size: few; cdr3_nt: TGTGCCAGCAGCTTGGGGGCGGGGGAGGTCGAGCAGTACTTC; cdr3_aa: CASSLGAGEVEQYF
j_call: TRBJ2-1; d_call: NA; v_call: TRBV20-1; clone_size: NA; cdr3_nt: TGCAGTGCTAGACTGTCTTATGAGCAGTTCTTC; cdr3_aa: CSARLSYEQFF
j_call: TRBJ2-5; d_call: TRBD1; v_call: TRBV5-1; clone_size: NA; cdr3_nt: TGCGCCAGCAGCGAGACAGGGGGCGGTCAAGAGACCCAGTACTTC; cdr3_aa: CASSETGGGQETQYF
j_call: TRBJ1-2; d_call: TRBD1; v_call: TRBV23-1; clone_size: few; cdr3_nt: TGCGCCAGCAGTCAAAGACAGGGGAGCTCCTATGGCTACACCTTC; cdr3_aa: CASSQRQGSSYGYTF
j_call: TRBJ2-7; d_call: NA; v_call: TRBV11-2; clone_size: NA; cdr3_nt: TGTGCCAGCAGCTCCCCGGCGACAGGCCTCTACGAGCAGTACTTC; cdr3_aa: CASSSPATGLYEQYF
j_call: TRBJ1-6; d_call: TRBD1; v_call: TRBV5-1; clone_size: few; cdr3_nt: TGCGCCAGCAGCTCAGGACAGGGGGTTTTTAGTTCACCCCTCCACTTT; cdr3_aa: CASSSGQGVFSSPLHF
j_call: TRBJ2-5; d_call: NA; v_call: TRBV7-7; clone_size: NA; cdr3_nt: TGTGCCAGCAGCTTACGGGCTAGCGCCCTAGGGCGGCAAGAGACCCAGTACTTC; cdr3_aa: CASSLRASALGRQETQYF
j_call: TRBJ2-2; d_call: TRBD1; v_call: TRBV9; clone_size: NA; cdr3_nt: TGTGCCAGCAGCGCCGGGACAGGGGGCCATAGGATCATGACCGGGGAGCTGTTTTTT; cdr3_aa: CASSAGTGGHRIMTGELFF
j_call: TRBJ1-1; d_call: NA; v_call: TRBV9; clone_size: NA; cdr3_nt: TGTGCCAGCAGCCCTCTGGGCGCGAACACTGAAGCTTTCTTT; cdr3_aa: CASSPLGANTEAFF
j_call: TRBJ1-4; d_call: TRBD1; v_call: TRBV5-1; clone_size: NA; cdr3_nt: TGCGCCAGCAGCTTGGTACCGGGACAGGGGGAAAAACTGTTTTTT; cdr3_aa: CASSLVPGQGEKLFF
j_call: TRBJ1-5; d_call: NA; v_call: TRBV9; clone_size: many; cdr3_nt: TGTGCCAGCAGCGTGGCAGACAGGCCCAATCAGCCCCAGCATTTT; cdr3_aa: CASSVADRPNQPQHF
j_call: TRBJ2-5; d_call: TRBD2; v_call: TRBV5-1; clone_size: few; cdr3_nt: TGCGCCAGCAGCCCCGGAGAAGCGGGGAGGGAGACCCAGTACTTC; cdr3_aa: CASSPGEAGRETQYF
j_call: TRBJ1-2; d_call: NA; v_call: TRBV2; clone_size: NA; cdr3_nt: TGTGCCAGCAGTGGTGGACAGTACTATGGCTACACCTTC; cdr3_aa: CASSGGQYYGYTF
j_call: TRBJ2-5; d_call: NA; v_call: TRBV4-1; clone_size: NA; cdr3_nt: TGCGCCAGCAGCGTTCCCGGGATCTCGGGAAAGACCCAGTACTTC; cdr3_aa: CASSVPGISGKTQYF
j_call: TRBJ2-3; d_call: TRBD1; v_call: TRBV5-1; clone_size: few; cdr3_nt: TGCGCCAGCAGCTTGGGGGACAGGGCGTTTCGAGATACGCAGTATTTT; cdr3_aa: CASSLGDRAFRDTQYF
j_call: TRBJ2-3; d_call: NA; v_call: TRBV14; clone_size: NA; cdr3_nt: TGTGCCAGCAGCCGCCGAGTCGAGGATACGCAGTATTTT; cdr3_aa: CASSRRVEDTQYF
j_call: TRBJ2-2; d_call: NA; v_call: TRBV7-2; clone_size: NA; cdr3_nt: TGTGCCAGCAGCTCCGCGGGCCCAACAGTCCGGGAGCTGTTTTTT; cdr3_aa: CASSSAGPTVRELFF
j_call: TRBJ2-5; d_call: TRBD2; v_call: TRBV11-2; clone_size: NA; cdr3_nt: TGTGCCAGCAGCCTGGGACTAGCGGGGGGAGAAGAGACCCAGTACTTC; cdr3_aa: CASSLGLAGGEETQYF
j_call: TRBJ2-2; d_call: TRBD1; v_call: TRBV7-2; clone_size: few; cdr3_nt: TGTGCCAGCAGCCTCCGGGACAGGGGGCGCACCGGGGAGCTGTTTTTT; cdr3_aa: CASSLRDRGRTGELFF
j_call: TRBJ2-6; d_call: NA; v_call: TRBV6-1; clone_size: NA; cdr3_nt: TGTGCCAGCAGTGAATCGGGGGTATGGTACTCTGGGGCCAACGTCCTGACTTTC; cdr3_aa: CASSESGVWYSGANVLTF
j_call: TRBJ1-1; d_call: NA; v_call: TRBV7-2; clone_size: NA; cdr3_nt: TGTGCCAGCATCTCAATGTTACTGGACACTGAAGCTTTCTTT; cdr3_aa: CASISMLLDTEAFF
j_call: TRBJ1-1; d_call: TRBD1; v_call: TRBV6-1; clone_size: NA; cdr3_nt: TGTGCCAGCAGTCGGGACAGGGGAACTGAAGCTTTCTTT; cdr3_aa: CASSRDRGTEAFF
j_call: TRBJ2-5; d_call: TRBD2; v_call: TRBV7-2; clone_size: few; cdr3_nt: TGTGCCAGCAGCTTAGGAGGCGGGGGATACCAAGAGACCCAGTACTTC; cdr3_aa: CASSLGGGGYQETQYF
j_call: TRBJ1-1; d_call: TRBD1; v_call: TRBV5-6; clone_size: few; cdr3_nt: TGTGCCAGCAGCTTGGATTGGACAGGGCTGAACACTGAAGCTTTCTTT; cdr3_aa: CASSLDWTGLNTEAFF
j_call: TRBJ2-1; d_call: TRBD2; v_call: TRBV7-8; clone_size: NA; cdr3_nt: TGTGCCAGCAGCTTAATGGCGGGGGTGCAGTTCTTC; cdr3_aa: CASSLMAGVQFF
j_call: TRBJ2-5; d_call: NA; v_call: TRBV7-9; clone_size: few; cdr3_nt: TGTGCCAGCAGCGCCTCGGGCAGGGACCAAGAGACCCAGTACTTC; cdr3_aa: CASSASGRDQETQYF
j_call: TRBJ2-1; d_call: TRBD2; v_call: TRBV7-2; clone_size: few; cdr3_nt: TGTGCCAGCTTACGACTAGCGGGGGGCCTCTTGGCGCGGGAGCAGTTCTTC; cdr3_aa: CASLRLAGGLLAREQFF
j_call: TRBJ1-2; d_call: TRBD1; v_call: TRBV28; clone_size: few; cdr3_nt: TGTGCCAGCAACGGAATGGACAGGGCCTATGGCTACACCTTC; cdr3_aa: CASNGMDRAYGYTF
j_call: TRBJ2-7; d_call: TRBD2; v_call: TRBV2; clone_size: NA; cdr3_nt: TGTGCCTGGGGAGAAGCGGGGTCCTACGAGCAGTACTTC; cdr3_aa: CAWGEAGSYEQYF
j_call: TRBJ2-7; d_call: NA; v_call: TRBV7-2; clone_size: few; cdr3_nt: TGTGCCAGCAGCCCGCAGGGGGGATCTTACGAGCAGTACTTC; cdr3_aa: CASSPQGGSYEQYF
j_call: TRBJ2-7; d_call: NA; v_call: TRBV5-1; clone_size: NA; cdr3_nt: TGCGCCAGCAGCCCGGATCGACAGGCTCTAAGCTACGAGCAGTACTTC; cdr3_aa: CASSPDRQALSYEQYF
j_call: TRBJ1-2; d_call: TRBD1; v_call: TRBV6-5; clone_size: NA; cdr3_nt: TGTGCCAGCAGTTCCTCGACAGGGGGCGAGGTCTATGGCTACACCTTC; cdr3_aa: CASSSSTGGEVYGYTF
j_call: TRBJ2-1; d_call: TRBD2; v_call: TRBV4-2; clone_size: NA; cdr3_nt: TGTGCCAGCAGCCAAGACAGCGGGGCGGACAATGAGCAGTTCTTC; cdr3_aa: CASSQDSGADNEQFF
j_call: TRBJ1-4; d_call: TRBD1; v_call: TRBV5-1; clone_size: few; cdr3_nt: TGCGCCAGCAGCTTGCTGAACAGGGGAGCAACTAATGAAAAACTGTTTTTT; cdr3_aa: CASSLLNRGATNEKLFF
j_call: TRBJ2-7; d_call: NA; v_call: TRBV5-6; clone_size: NA; cdr3_nt: TGTGCCAGCATGAGTACAGGGCCAGGTGGTTACGAGCAGTACTTC; cdr3_aa: CASMSTGPGGYEQYF
j_call: TRBJ2-3; d_call: NA; v_call: TRBV6-6; clone_size: few; cdr3_nt: TGTGCCAGCAGTTACAGGACATTGGATACGCAGTATTTT; cdr3_aa: CASSYRTLDTQYF
j_call: TRBJ2-1; d_call: NA; v_call: TRBV29-1; clone_size: NA; cdr3_nt: TGCAGCGTTTATCCCCTGGATCTTGGTAGCGGCACTTACAATGAGCAGTTCTTC; cdr3_aa: CSVYPLDLGSGTYNEQFF
j_call: TRBJ2-5; d_call: TRBD1; v_call: TRBV7-2; clone_size: few; cdr3_nt: TGTGCCAGCAGCCAAAGACAGGGATGGGAGACCCAGTACTTC; cdr3_aa: CASSQRQGWETQYF
j_call: TRBJ1-2; d_call: TRBD1; v_call: TRBV2; clone_size: NA; cdr3_nt: TGTGCCAGCAGTGCAGGACAGGGGAGCTATGGCTACACCTTC; cdr3_aa: CASSAGQGSYGYTF
j_call: TRBJ2-4; d_call: NA; v_call: TRBV4-1; clone_size: NA; cdr3_nt: TGCGCCAGCAGTCTCAGGGTTGAAAACATTCAGTACTTC; cdr3_aa: CASSLRVENIQYF
j_call: TRBJ2-7; d_call: TRBD1; v_call: TRBV23-1; clone_size: few; cdr3_nt: TGCGCCAGCAGTCAATCTCCGGGACAGGGGAAATCCTACGAGCAGTACTTC; cdr3_aa: CASSQSPGQGKSYEQYF